The clone carrying this T cell receptor (beta chain) was seen a single time. Trimming at V came to 5 bases and at J to 8 bases, leaving 9 bases not matched to a gene. The CDR3 sequence is 15 residues long. Germline lookup yields CDR1 SGHTA and CDR2 FQGNSA. These data originate in a study of cytomegalovirus exposure and HLA in healthy donors. The PCR ran on 60 Vbeta and 13 Jbeta primers. As handled by the study authors: A later analysis counted 65 million to 95 million unique TCR beta chains, around 10 million shared. Using immunoSEQ multiplex PCR, the repertoire was profiled, and TCRdb retains in-frame clones only, with some absent. That table gives V, J and clone size, and the DNA gave D and trimming. This repertoire shows about 140,000 clones, approximately 67% found once; its top ten account for around 6.3%.

The sequence came from a woman aged 60-70 years in good health and CMV-seronegative. The V and J genes are TRBV7-2 and TRBJ1-4; 9 bases fit TRBD1. Specimen: PBMCs. In nucleotides, the CDR3 is TGTGCCAGCAGCCTCGACAGGGGGAAGAACGAAAAACTGTTTTTT. Translating gives CASSLDRGKNEKLFF.